Sequencing of this T cell receptor beta chain was carried out in a study of tumor and adjacent non-tumor tissue in lung cancer listed by TCRdb under 2018. In the study overall: The cohort included approximately 13 adenocarcinoma, a couple of squamous cell carcinoma and 1 small cell lung cancer patients. The 15 or so patients were aged about 31 to 85 years, included around ten men and 5 women, and had TNM stage I to III disease. Sequencing generated a total of more than 100 million productive TCRbeta reads, averaging around 4 million reads per sample. Bulk TCRbeta repertoires were compared between lung tumor tissue and matched distant non-tumor lung tissue obtained from fewer than 16 lung cancer patients. TCRbeta CDR3 sequencing was performed on 25 to 35 paired specimens, with one tumor sample and one normal lung sample collected per patient.

RNA was extracted from bulk unsorted tissue and checked for quality with a NanoDrop ND-1000 and an Agilent 2100. Normal lung samples were distant non-tumor tissue taken more than 3 cm from the tumor edge. The donors were newly diagnosed lung cancer patients admitted for thoracic surgery in China from August to November 2014 who had not received prior chemotherapy. Patients who had received previous radiotherapy or chemotherapy, or who had another concurrent cancer, were excluded from the study. Pieces of surgical tissue measuring about 1-2.1 cm3 were kept in RNAlater solution and stored at -80 degrees C until use. CDR1 MNHEY and CDR2 SVGAGI are derived from the germline V gene. Trimming takes 4 bases from V and 1 base from J, and the germline ends sit 8 bases apart. From the cysteine up to the phenylalanine, the CDR3 has a length of 14 residues. Only CDR3 DNA remains: 42 bases, in frame from the first base.

Library creation used multiplex PCR. Sequencing instrument: Illumina HiSeq 2500. TCRbeta libraries were built by three rounds of nested PCR using primers (Table S4), following protocols modified from ARM-PCR. Before sequencing, PCR products of 200-500 bp were excised from the gel and purified with the QIAquick gel extraction kit. Per the source publication's procedure: Trimmomatic was used to clean the reads, FLASH was used to merge the reads into complete CDR3 sequences, and MiTCR was used to assign the reads to V(D)J germline segments. Clonal diversity was calculated as the inverse Simpson's index using VDJtools. In-frame sequences lacking a premature stop codon were counted as productive reads. Using fastp trimming at Q25 and MiXCR clonotype assembly, TCRdb reanalyzed the public sequencing data and kept in-frame beta chains. Rows with one shared CDR3 protein collapse into an entry with the most common genes and DNA. TCRdb assigned the V and J calls; the authors' analysis was not used. The sample data list 98,000 or so distinct CDR3 sequences, and 80% of these were observed just once. The top ten clones comprise around 30% of the sample.

Findings and caveats that apply to the study as a whole: Because peripheral blood was not sequenced, blood TCRbeta repertoires in the lung cancer patients of the study were not examined. Younger patients had significantly higher TCR diversity, and higher tumor TCR diversity was associated with shorter overall and disease-free survival. TCR diversity (inverse Simpson) was significantly higher in tumor than in normal lung tissue (roughly 430 vs 170, P = 0.0075, Mann-Whitney U test). The methods do not name the sequencing platform or mention unique molecular identifiers. Only roughly 14 patients were in the cohort, and the authors stated that larger samples and more detailed clinical data are needed. The top 100 clones made up a significantly larger cumulative share of the repertoire in normal lung than in tumor tissue.

On this clonotype: Its target antigen remains unknown. No clone much larger than this one lies a single base away; base qualities are absent.

The sequence was collected from a man between 60 and 70 years old with small cell lung cancer. Sequenced sample: distant non-tumor lung tissue. This sequence uses TRBV6-5 and TRBJ2-1; TRBD2 is a weak D gene call, 5 bases matching. The CDR3 region has the sequence CASSSGKSYNEQFF. The nucleotides are TGTGCCAGCAGTTCGGGGAAATCCTACAATGAGCAGTTCTTC.